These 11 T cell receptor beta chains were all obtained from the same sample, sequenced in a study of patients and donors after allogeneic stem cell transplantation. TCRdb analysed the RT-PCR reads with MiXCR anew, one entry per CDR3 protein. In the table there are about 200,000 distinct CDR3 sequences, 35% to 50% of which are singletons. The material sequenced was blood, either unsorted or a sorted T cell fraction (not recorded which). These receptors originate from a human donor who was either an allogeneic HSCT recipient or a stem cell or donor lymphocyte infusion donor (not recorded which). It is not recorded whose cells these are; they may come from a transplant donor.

Here the CDR3 DNA reads TGTGCCAGCAGTGGATTCCCCCAGAGGGAGACCCAGTACTTC. Protein sequence: CASSGFPQRETQYF. This chain joins TRBV6-5 and TRBJ2-5; no definite D call. CDR1 is MNHEY and CDR2 is SVGAGI in the germline V gene. The CDR3 is made up of 14 amino acids. Trimming stripped 5 bases from V and 5 bases from J, with 15 bases between.

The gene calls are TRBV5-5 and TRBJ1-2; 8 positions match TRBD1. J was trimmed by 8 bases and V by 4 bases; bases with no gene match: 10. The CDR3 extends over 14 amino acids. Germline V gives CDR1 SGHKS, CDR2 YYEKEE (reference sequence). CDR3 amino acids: CASSTDRGGVGYTF. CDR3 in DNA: TGTGCCAGCAGCACCGACAGGGGCGGAGTGGGCTACACCTTC.

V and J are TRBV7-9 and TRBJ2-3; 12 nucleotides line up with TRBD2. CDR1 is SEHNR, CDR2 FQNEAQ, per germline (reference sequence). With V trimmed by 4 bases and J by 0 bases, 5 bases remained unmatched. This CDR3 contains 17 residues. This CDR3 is CASSSGLAGISTDTQYF. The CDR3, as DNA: TGTGCCAGCAGCTCCGGACTAGCGGGAATAAGCACAGATACGCAGTATTTT.

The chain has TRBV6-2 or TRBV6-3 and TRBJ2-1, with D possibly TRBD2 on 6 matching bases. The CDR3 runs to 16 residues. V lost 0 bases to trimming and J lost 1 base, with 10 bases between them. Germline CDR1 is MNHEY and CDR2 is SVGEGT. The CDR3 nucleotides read TGTGCCAGCAGTTACTCGACGGGACTTTCCTACAATGAGCAGTTCTTC. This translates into CASSYSTGLSYNEQFF.

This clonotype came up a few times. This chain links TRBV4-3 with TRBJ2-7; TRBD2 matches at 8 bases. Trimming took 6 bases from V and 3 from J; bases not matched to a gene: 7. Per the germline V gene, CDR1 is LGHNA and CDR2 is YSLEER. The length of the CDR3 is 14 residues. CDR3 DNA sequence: TGCGCCAGCAGTATAAGCGGGAGTGACTACGAGCAGTACTTC. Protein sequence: CASSISGSDYEQYF.

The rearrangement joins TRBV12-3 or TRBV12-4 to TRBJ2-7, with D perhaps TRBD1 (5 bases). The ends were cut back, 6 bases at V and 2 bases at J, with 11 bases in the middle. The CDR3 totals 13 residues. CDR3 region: CASRSLGAYEQYF. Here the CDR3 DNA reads TGTGCCAGCAGGTCGTTAGGGGCCTACGAGCAGTACTTC.

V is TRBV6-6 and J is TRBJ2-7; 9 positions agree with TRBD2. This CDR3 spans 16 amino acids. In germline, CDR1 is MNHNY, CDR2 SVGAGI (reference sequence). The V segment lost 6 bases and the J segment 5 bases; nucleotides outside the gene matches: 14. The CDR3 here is CASSRGVSGSLDEQYF. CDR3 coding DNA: TGTGCCAGCAGCCGCGGGGTTAGCGGGAGCCTCGACGAGCAGTACTTC.

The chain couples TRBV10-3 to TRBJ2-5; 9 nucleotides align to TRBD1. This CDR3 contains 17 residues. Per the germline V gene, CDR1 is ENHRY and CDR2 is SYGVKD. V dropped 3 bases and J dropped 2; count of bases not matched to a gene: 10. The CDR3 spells CAISDFRTGAPQETQYF. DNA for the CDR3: TGTGCCATCAGTGACTTTAGGACAGGGGCACCGCAAGAGACCCAGTACTTC.

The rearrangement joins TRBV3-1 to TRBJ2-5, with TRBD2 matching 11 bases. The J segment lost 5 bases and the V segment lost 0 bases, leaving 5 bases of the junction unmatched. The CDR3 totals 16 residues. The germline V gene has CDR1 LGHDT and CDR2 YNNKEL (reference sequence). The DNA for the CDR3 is TGTGCCAGCAGCCAAGAACTAGCGGGGGCGTGGGAGACCCAGTACTTC. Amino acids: CASSQELAGAWETQYF.

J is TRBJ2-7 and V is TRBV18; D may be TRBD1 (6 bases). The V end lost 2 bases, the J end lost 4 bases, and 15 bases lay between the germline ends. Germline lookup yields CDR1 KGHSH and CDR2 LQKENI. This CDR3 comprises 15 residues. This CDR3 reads CASSPGNRAAYEQYF. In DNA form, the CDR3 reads TGTGCCAGCTCACCAGGGAACAGGGCGGCGTACGAGCAGTACTTC.

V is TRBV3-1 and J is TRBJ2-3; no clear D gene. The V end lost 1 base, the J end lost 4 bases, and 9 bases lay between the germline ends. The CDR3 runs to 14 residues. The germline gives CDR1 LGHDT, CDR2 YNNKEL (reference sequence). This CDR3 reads CASSQVVPPDTQYF. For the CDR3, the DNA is TGTGCCAGCAGCCAAGTTGTACCGCCAGATACGCAGTATTTT.